This T cell receptor (beta chain) was captured in a study of cytomegalovirus exposure and HLA in healthy donors. Findings and caveats of the study: Presence/absence analyses assumed roughly uniform sequencing depth across donors, which may not hold.

Comments on this clone: The target antigen is unknown.

With 60 Vbeta and 13 Jbeta primers, the PCR was carried out. Method: immunoSEQ multiplex PCR; TCRdb's copy keeps in-frame clones and lacks some. The sample comprises 100,000 to 150,000 clones, 83% of which are singletons, and 1.5% rests with the top ten. V shed 6 bases and J shed 3 bases, with 12 bases lying between them. Germline V CDR1 and CDR2: SNHLY, FYNNEI. The length of the CDR3 is 14 residues. Sample: PBMCs. The sequence was collected from a man between 35 and 55 years old in good health and CMV-seronegative. This chain connects TRBV2 to TRBJ1-5, with D possibly being TRBD1 (6 bases). The CDR3 here is CASSPGQNNQPQHF. The CDR3 DNA is TGTGCCAGCAGCCCTGGACAGAACAATCAGCCCCAGCATTTT.